Given below is one T cell receptor (beta chain) in context. The data originate from a study of blood T cell repertoires in COVID-19. Study-wide context: Donors in the United States, Italy and Spain gave samples during acute or convalescent COVID-19. Sources were T cells, B-cell-depleted T cells, or PBMCs; the material itself was cDNA or gDNA.

Patients at the Seattle site were enrolled during active infection and followed longitudinally. Profiling relied on immunoSEQ multiplex PCR, and the TCRdb table lists in-frame clones only, not all of them. The sample includes around 250,000 clones, roughly 90% seen only once; the top ten take 2% to 2.5%. In germline, CDR1 is MNHEY, CDR2 SMNVEV (reference sequence). V gave up 6 bases and J gave up 9 bases; unmatched junction bases: 17. This CDR3 region has 17 residues. This clonotype originated in an older woman with COVID-19, enrolled during active disease. V usage is TRBV27 and J usage is TRBJ2-3, with 11 bases that match TRBD2. Sequencing used peripheral blood. This CDR3 reads CASSRKTSGAAVGTQYF. The CDR3 DNA follows: TGTGCCAGCAGCCGAAAGACTAGCGGGGCCGCCGTGGGAACGCAGTATTTT.